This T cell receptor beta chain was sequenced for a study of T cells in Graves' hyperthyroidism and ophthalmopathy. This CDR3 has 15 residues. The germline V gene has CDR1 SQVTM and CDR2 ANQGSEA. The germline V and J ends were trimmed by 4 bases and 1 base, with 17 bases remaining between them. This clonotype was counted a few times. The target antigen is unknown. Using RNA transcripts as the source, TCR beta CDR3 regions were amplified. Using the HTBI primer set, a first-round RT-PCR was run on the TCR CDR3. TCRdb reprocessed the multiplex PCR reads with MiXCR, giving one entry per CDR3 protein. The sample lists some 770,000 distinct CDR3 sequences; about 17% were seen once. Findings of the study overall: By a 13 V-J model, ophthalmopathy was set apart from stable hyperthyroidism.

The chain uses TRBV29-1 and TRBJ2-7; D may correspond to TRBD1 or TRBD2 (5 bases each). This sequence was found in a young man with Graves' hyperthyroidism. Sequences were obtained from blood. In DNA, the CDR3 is TGCAGCGTTGCCTTGGGGCTAGCAAGGTCCTACGAGCAGTACTTC. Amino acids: CSVALGLARSYEQYF.